The 21 T cell receptor beta chains reported below all come from one sample, sequenced in a study of blood T cell repertoires in COVID-19. Here immunoSEQ multiplex PCR was the method, and the copy in TCRdb shows in-frame clones only, minus some. The sample includes roughly 250,000 clones, 88% of them seen just once. The sequenced sample consisted of peripheral blood. The receptors derive from a woman aged 30 to 39 with acute or convalescent COVID-19.

The chain joins TRBV12-3 or TRBV12-4 to TRBJ1-6; D ambiguous. The CDR3 consists of 13 residues. V was clipped by 3 bases and J by 8 bases, with 8 bases between them. CDR3 sequence (DNA): TGTGCCAGCAGTTTTGAGTTTGATTCACCCCTCCACTTT. Residues: CASSFEFDSPLHF.

V and J are TRBV6-2 or TRBV6-3 and TRBJ2-5, with D maybe TRBD2 (7 bases). There are 14 residues in the CDR3. The germline V gene has CDR1 MNHEY and CDR2 SVGEGT. Trimming took 7 bases from V and 5 from J, leaving 17 bases between them. The DNA of the CDR3 is TGTGCCAGCACCCCCCGGGGGGCCCGGGAGACCCAGTACTTC. Amino acids: CASTPRGARETQYF.

V and J are TRBV5-8 and TRBJ2-2; no clear D. The CDR3 length is 15 residues. Between the trimmed V and J ends, which lost 4 bases and 2 bases, there was a span of 12 bases. Germline-derived CDR1 and CDR2 are SGHTS and YDEGEE. CDR3: CASSPTAPNTGELFF. Written as DNA, the CDR3 is TGTGCCAGCAGCCCGACTGCTCCCAACACCGGGGAGCTGTTTTTT. Supplemented by reference TRBV5-8 and TRBJ2-2, the full variable domain reads EAGVTQSPTHLIKTRGQQATLRCSPISGHTSVYWYQQALGLGLQFLLWYDEGEERNRGNFPPRFSGRQFPNYSSELNVNALELEDSALYLCASSPTAPNTGELFFGEGSRLTVL.

This rearrangement joins TRBV6-4 to TRBJ2-1; TRBD2 aligns across 13 bases. The J segment lost 6 bases and the V segment lost 7 bases, leaving 9 bases of the junction unmatched. Germline CDR1 reads MRHNA; CDR2 reads SNTAGT. The CDR3 totals 16 residues. CDR3 sequence: CASKPTSGREGNEQFF. DNA for the CDR3: TGTGCCAGCAAGCCCACTAGCGGGAGGGAGGGCAATGAGCAGTTCTTC.

This chain joins TRBV27 and TRBJ1-6, with TRBD1 matching 7 bases. The CDR3 length is 18 residues. Germline CDR1 and CDR2: MNHEY and SMNVEV (reference sequence). Unmatched junction bases numbered 13, after V lost 1 base and J lost 7 bases. DNA of the CDR3: TGTGCCAGCAGTTTATTACAAGGGGGCGATTTATCCAATTCACCCCTCCACTTT. Translated: CASSLLQGGDLSNSPLHF.

V usage is TRBV6-1 and J usage is TRBJ1-1; a possible D gene is TRBD1 (5 bases). CDR1 and CDR2 from the germline V gene are MNHNS and SASEGT. The CDR3 has 15 residues. Trimming cost V 0 bases and J 10 bases, with 18 bases left between them. The CDR3 DNA reads TGTGCCAGCAGTGAAGCTACGGGCGGGGGATTCGGAGCTTTCTTT. This codes for CASSEATGGGFGAFF.

The chain links TRBV19 to TRBJ1-2; tentative D call: TRBD1 (5 bases). Trimming stripped 3 bases from V and 3 bases from J, with 8 bases between. The CDR3 spans 13 residues. Germline-derived CDR1 and CDR2 are LNHDA and SQIVND (reference sequence). CDR3 sequence reads: CASSIQGHYGYTF. The DNA of the CDR3 is TGTGCCAGTAGTATCCAGGGCCACTATGGCTACACCTTC.

This chain links TRBV5-1 with TRBJ1-3; no definite D call. The CDR3 extends over 15 amino acids. Trimming took off 2 bases at V and 0 bases at J, with 9 bases between the two ends. CDR1 is SGHRS, CDR2 YFSETQ, per germline. CDR3: CASSFQEASGNTIYF. The CDR3 DNA reads TGCGCCAGCAGCTTCCAGGAAGCCTCTGGAAACACCATATATTTT.

This chain uses TRBV2 with TRBJ2-3, with TRBD1 identical over 10 bases. Trimming took 5 bases from V and 4 from J; bases not matched to a gene: 6. The V gene's germline CDR1 is SNHLY and CDR2 FYNNEI. The CDR3 is 15 amino acids. The CDR3 is CASSPFGQGADTQYF. The CDR3 coding sequence is TGTGCCAGCAGTCCATTCGGACAGGGGGCAGATACGCAGTATTTT.

This rearrangement joins TRBV7-2 to TRBJ1-5, with 9 bases aligning to TRBD1. This CDR3 spans 15 amino acids. Per the germline V gene, CDR1 is SGHTA and CDR2 is FQGNSA. V shed 6 bases and J 4 bases; nucleotides not matched to a gene: 7. The CDR3 region is CASSRTGTGNQPQHF. The CDR3, as DNA: TGTGCCAGCAGTAGAACCGGGACAGGGAATCAGCCCCAGCATTTT.

The chain couples TRBV5-1 to TRBJ2-2; D is perhaps TRBD1 (6 bases). Deletions cut 4 bases from V and 4 bases from J, with 14 bases between. CDR1 and CDR2 (germline): SGHRS, YFSETQ. The CDR3 consists of 15 residues. CDR3 in amino acids: CASSPRGMTTGELFF. The CDR3 DNA is TGCGCCAGCAGCCCGAGGGGGATGACCACCGGGGAGCTGTTTTTT. The variable domain in full, completed from reference TRBV5-1 and TRBJ2-2, reads KAGVTQTPRYLIKTRGQQVTLSCSPISGHRSVSWYQQTPGQGLQFLFEYFSETQRNKGNFPGRFSGRQFSNSRSEMNVSTLELGDSALYLCASSPRGMTTGELFFGEGSRLTVL.

This clone was detected once. This rearrangement joins TRBV5-1 to TRBJ2-2; D perhaps matches TRBD1 (6 bases). Trimming removed 2 bases at V and 3 bases at J, with 14 bases between. Germline V lookup: CDR1 SGHRS, CDR2 YFSETQ. The CDR3 consists of 16 residues. In DNA form, the CDR3 reads TGCGCCAGCAGCTTAGGAAAAGGGGGTTACACCGGGGAGCTGTTTTTT. As protein: CASSLGKGGYTGELFF.

The chain combines TRBV7-6 with TRBJ1-4; 7 bases fit TRBD1. The germline gives CDR1 SGHVS, CDR2 FNYEAQ. CDR3 size: 14 residues. With V trimmed by 4 bases and J by 8 bases, 7 bases remained unmatched. As DNA, the CDR3 is TGTGCCAGCAGCTCCCGGACAGGAGGGGAAAAACTGTTTTTT. It is translated as CASSSRTGGEKLFF.

The chain is built from TRBV5-4 and TRBJ1-4; D ambiguous. The germline CDR1 and CDR2 sequences are SGHNT and YYREEE (reference sequence). Between the trimmed V and J ends, which lost 3 bases and 5 bases, there was a span of 5 bases. This CDR3 has 12 residues. CDR3: CASSSLNEKLFF. CDR3 sequence (DNA): TGTGCCAGCAGCTCATTGAATGAAAAACTGTTTTTT.

The table lists this clone with a few counts. The rearrangement joins TRBV7-9 to TRBJ2-7, with a weak D call TRBD2 (6 bases). The CDR3 loop spans 16 amino acids. V was trimmed by 10 bases and J by 0 bases, leaving 22 bases between them. Germline CDR1 and CDR2: SEHNR and FQNEAQ (reference sequence). The CDR3 spells CATNELFGGFSYEQYF. In DNA form, the CDR3 reads TGTGCCACCAATGAGTTGTTCGGGGGTTTCTCCTACGAGCAGTACTTC.

This chain links TRBV15 with TRBJ2-7; 10 bases align to TRBD2. Germline V gene data show CDR1 as LNHNV and CDR2 as YYDKDF (reference sequence). The V segment lost 7 bases and the J segment 2 bases; nucleotides outside the gene matches: 11. CDR3 length: 16 amino acids. For the CDR3, the DNA is TGTGCCACCAAAAAATACACTAGCGGGAATACCTACGAGCAGTACTTC. It codes for CATKKYTSGNTYEQYF. The full variable domain, in which reference TRBV15 and TRBJ2-7 provide the parts outside the CDR3, is DAMVIQNPRYQVTQFGKPVTLSCSQTLNHNVMYWYQQKSSQAPKLLFHYYDKDFNNEADTPDNFQSRRPNTSFCFLDIRSPGLGDTAMYLCATKKYTSGNTYEQYFGPGTRLTVT.

Comments on this clone: Other DNA sequences from this sample encode an identical CDR3 as well. This chain links TRBV30 with TRBJ2-5, with TRBD1 as a possible D gene (5 bases). The CDR3 covers 13 residues. V lost 0 bases and J lost 5, with 10 bases in between. Germline V gives CDR1 GTSNPN, CDR2 SVGIG (reference sequence). CDR3 in DNA: TGTGCCTGGAGTGTAATGGGGCGGGAGACCCAGTACTTC. It codes for CAWSVMGRETQYF.

V usage is TRBV7-2 and J usage is TRBJ2-5, with 7 bases identical to TRBD2. V dropped 5 bases and J dropped 2; count of bases not matched to a gene: 8. The CDR3 totals 15 residues. In germline, CDR1 is SGHTA, CDR2 FQGNSA. The CDR3 DNA follows: TGTGCCAGCAGCCCAGCGGGGCCCCCACAAGAGACCCAGTACTTC. Translated, it gives CASSPAGPPQETQYF. Supplemented by reference TRBV7-2 and TRBJ2-5, the full variable domain reads GAGVSQSPSNKVTEKGKDVELRCDPISGHTALYWYRQSLGQGLEFLIYFQGNSAPDKSGLPSDRFSAERTGGSVSTLTIQRTQQEDSAVYLCASSPAGPPQETQYFGPGTRLLVL.

The V gene is TRBV5-1, the J gene TRBJ2-1; 7 bases map to TRBD2. The germline CDR1 and CDR2 sequences are SGHRS and YFSETQ. J lost 4 bases, V lost 1 base, and 2 bases had no gene match. CDR3 length equals 14 residues. The CDR3 region has the DNA TGCGCCAGCAGCTTGAGACTAGCTTACAATGAGCAGTTCTTC. This translates into CASSLRLAYNEQFF.

V usage is TRBV27 and J usage is TRBJ2-7; 7 nucleotides agree with TRBD1. Germline V gives CDR1 MNHEY, CDR2 SMNVEV (reference sequence). Trimming cost V 3 bases and J 2 bases; bases outside gene matches: 7. This CDR3 is built from 15 residues. CDR3 sequence: CASSLKPGQTYEQYF. The CDR3 DNA reads as TGTGCCAGCAGTTTGAAACCGGGACAGACCTACGAGCAGTACTTC.

V is TRBV27 and J is TRBJ2-1, with D hard to call. Trimming took 3 bases from V and 8 from J, leaving 14 bases between them. The germline V gene encodes CDR1 MNHEY and CDR2 SMNVEV (reference sequence). The length of the CDR3 is 14 residues. The CDR3 DNA is TGTGCCAGCAGTTTGGGCACTGTTGGCGATGAGCAGTTCTTC. Translated: CASSLGTVGDEQFF.